Listed below are T cell receptor beta chains from one sample, sequenced in a study of regulatory and conventional T cells in RAG deficiency. The repertoire was sequenced with immunoSEQ multiplex PCR; TCRdb's copy has only in-frame clones and lacks some. This table holds tens of thousands of clones, 85% to 90% found once. These same records also appear under a second study, on regulatory T cells.

The sequenced sample consisted of CD4+ effector T cells sorted from blood. These receptors all come from a human donor in good health. Each CDR3 is given with its conserved first and last residue. The order of the fields is J gene, D gene, V gene, clone size, CDR3 DNA, CDR3 protein. The D gene is left open where the match is weak. Size tells how often a clone was seen (once, few, many) or the class of an expanded clone, and some rows leave it out.

J: TRBJ2-2; D: TRBD2; V: TRBV7-6; size: -; DNA: TGTGCCAGCAGCTTAGGGACTAGCGGGATAAACGGGGAGCTGTTTTTT; CDR3: CASSLGTSGINGELFF
J: TRBJ1-2; D: -; V: TRBV6-1; size: -; DNA: TGTGCCAGCATCCCTGGGGGGCCCTATGGCTACACCTTC; CDR3: CASIPGGPYGYTF
J: TRBJ1-2; D: TRBD1; V: TRBV19; size: -; DNA: TGTGCCACCAAACAACAGGGGGGCTATGGCTACACCTTC; CDR3: CATKQQGGYGYTF
J: TRBJ1-3; D: TRBD1; V: TRBV10-2; size: -; DNA: TGCGCCAGCAGTGAACACCGGGACAGGGGTAGGGGAAACACCATATATTTT; CDR3: CASSEHRDRGRGNTIYF
J: TRBJ1-1; D: -; V: TRBV28; size: -; DNA: TGTGCCAGCAGTACAGGGTCGGGGAACACTGAAGCTTTCTTT; CDR3: CASSTGSGNTEAFF
J: TRBJ1-2; D: -; V: TRBV19; size: once; DNA: TGTGCCAGTAGTATAGTTCCCGGGGCATCTAACTATGGCTACACCTTC; CDR3: CASSIVPGASNYGYTF
J: TRBJ2-5; D: TRBD2; V: TRBV7-2; size: -; DNA: TGTGCCAGCAGCTTAGCAGCGGCCGGGGGGGAGACCCAGTACTTC; CDR3: CASSLAAAGGETQYF
J: TRBJ2-7; D: -; V: TRBV6-5; size: -; DNA: TGTGCCAGCAGTGGGACCGGCTACGAGCAGTACTTC; CDR3: CASSGTGYEQYF
J: TRBJ2-3; D: -; V: TRBV7-3; size: -; DNA: TGTGCCAGCAGCTCCCAGGGGTCTAACACAGATACGCAGTATTTT; CDR3: CASSSQGSNTDTQYF
J: TRBJ1-1; D: -; V: TRBV6-1; size: -; DNA: TGTGCCAGCAGTGAAGCGTTCGGCGGTGAAGCTTTCTTT; CDR3: CASSEAFGGEAFF
J: TRBJ1-6; D: -; V: TRBV19; size: -; DNA: TGTGCCAGTAACCGCGGGCAGGGATATTCACCCCTCCACTTT; CDR3: CASNRGQGYSPLHF
J: TRBJ2-4; D: -; V: TRBV5-1; size: -; DNA: TGCGCCAGCAGCTTGGGATCAGGGGCGAAGGCCAAAAACATTCAGTACTTC; CDR3: CASSLGSGAKAKNIQYF
J: TRBJ2-5; D: -; V: TRBV30; size: -; DNA: TGTGCCTGGGACTCAGGGGAACAAGAGACCCAGTACTTC; CDR3: CAWDSGEQETQYF
J: TRBJ2-7; D: -; V: TRBV7-9; size: -; DNA: TGTGCCAGCAGCTTATCTATAGGGACACTAGGTCGGGGCTGGGACGAGCAGTACTTC; CDR3: CASSLSIGTLGRGWDEQYF
J: TRBJ2-1; D: TRBD2; V: TRBV7-8; size: -; DNA: TGTGCCAGCGCCCCCTGGCGGGGGGTCCACAATGAGCAGTTCTTC; CDR3: CASAPWRGVHNEQFF
J: TRBJ1-3; D: -; V: TRBV30; size: -; DNA: TGTGCCTGGAGCGGAGGAGGCATCGGAAACACCATATATTTT; CDR3: CAWSGGGIGNTIYF
J: TRBJ1-1; D: -; V: TRBV6-6; size: -; DNA: TGTGCCAGCAGTTACCGAGGGAGGCCAGCCCCTGAAGCTTTCTTT; CDR3: CASSYRGRPAPEAFF
J: TRBJ1-2; D: -; V: TRBV19; size: -; DNA: TGTGCCAGTAGAGAAGGGGGGGGACCCGACTATGGCTACACCTTC; CDR3: CASREGGGPDYGYTF
J: TRBJ2-7; D: -; V: TRBV6-5; size: -; DNA: TGTGCCAGCAGTTACTCACCTGGAGTCTACGAGCAGTACTTC; CDR3: CASSYSPGVYEQYF
J: TRBJ1-5; D: -; V: TRBV6-5; size: few; DNA: TGTGCCAGCAGTTACTCGGACGCGGGTCAGCCCCAGCATTTT; CDR3: CASSYSDAGQPQHF
J: TRBJ2-5; D: TRBD1; V: TRBV7-3; size: -; DNA: TGTGCCAGCAGCTTGGGGGACAGGGGAGTGGAGACCCAGTACTTC; CDR3: CASSLGDRGVETQYF
J: TRBJ1-2; D: -; V: TRBV18; size: -; DNA: TGTGCCAGCTCACCGGGCCTAGAGGGCTACACCTTC; CDR3: CASSPGLEGYTF
J: TRBJ1-2; D: TRBD1; V: TRBV5-4; size: -; DNA: TGTGCCAGCAGCATCCCCGGACAGGGAGGTAAATTTGGCTACACCTTC; CDR3: CASSIPGQGGKFGYTF
J: TRBJ1-2; D: -; V: TRBV30; size: -; DNA: TGTGCCTGGAGTAAGGGTCCTAGGTATGGCTACACCTTC; CDR3: CAWSKGPRYGYTF
J: TRBJ1-2; D: TRBD1; V: TRBV5-1; size: -; DNA: TGCGCCAGCAGCCCGGGACAGGAGGCACGATTCCCCTATGGCTACACCTTC; CDR3: CASSPGQEARFPYGYTF
J: TRBJ2-5; D: TRBD2; V: TRBV18; size: -; DNA: TGTGCCAGCTCACGGGGACTAGCGGAAGAGACCCAGTACTTC; CDR3: CASSRGLAEETQYF
J: TRBJ2-2; D: TRBD1; V: TRBV9; size: -; DNA: TGTGCCAGCGATACAGGGGGCTATACCGGGGAGCTGTTTTTT; CDR3: CASDTGGYTGELFF
J: TRBJ2-5; D: -; V: TRBV11-2; size: -; DNA: TGTGCCAGCAGCTTAAACACAGGGGGGGGAGAGACCCAGTACTTC; CDR3: CASSLNTGGGETQYF
J: TRBJ1-5; D: TRBD1; V: TRBV11-1; size: -; DNA: TGTGCCAGCAGCTTAGTAAAGCCGGGACAGGGGGACAATCAGCCCCAGCATTTT; CDR3: CASSLVKPGQGDNQPQHF
J: TRBJ1-2; D: -; V: TRBV6-6; size: -; DNA: TGTGCCAGCAGTTCGGGACGGGGCTATGGCTACACCTTC; CDR3: CASSSGRGYGYTF
J: TRBJ2-1; D: TRBD2; V: TRBV28; size: -; DNA: TGTGCCAGCCATGGGCCTAGCGGTAATGAGCAGTTCTTC; CDR3: CASHGPSGNEQFF
J: TRBJ2-3; D: -; V: TRBV9; size: -; DNA: TGTGCCAGCAGCGTAATGACGGGCACAGATACGCAGTATTTT; CDR3: CASSVMTGTDTQYF
J: TRBJ2-1; D: TRBD1; V: TRBV5-6; size: -; DNA: TGTGCCAGCAGCCAGACAGGGGGAAATGAGCAGTTCTTC; CDR3: CASSQTGGNEQFF
J: TRBJ1-5; D: -; V: TRBV6-6; size: -; DNA: TGTGCCAGCAGGTCAGAGGGTCAGCCCCAGCATTTT; CDR3: CASRSEGQPQHF